These T cell receptor beta chains were read from a single sample in a study of patients and donors after allogeneic stem cell transplantation. TCRdb reanalysed the RT-PCR reads using MiXCR and keeps one entry per CDR3 protein. The sample holds 900,000 to 1,000,000 distinct CDR3 sequences, under 20% seen once. Material for sequencing was blood, either unsorted or a sorted T cell fraction (not recorded which). Source of these receptors: a human donor who was either an allogeneic HSCT recipient or a stem cell or donor lymphocyte infusion donor (not recorded which). It is not recorded whose cells these are; they may come from a transplant donor. CDR3s include the opening cysteine and the closing phenylalanine or tryptophan. D genes are given only for firm matches. Size is omitted from some rows. Given values are once, few, many or a class for expanded clones.

many	TRBD1	TRBV7-9	TRBJ2-3	CASSSDRGRDTQYF	TGTGCCAGCAGCTCCGACAGGGGGCGAGATACGCAGTATTTT
.	.	TRBV18	TRBJ2-5	CASSPFGSFQETQYF	TGTGCCAGCTCACCATTCGGAAGTTTTCAAGAGACCCAGTACTTC
.	TRBD1	TRBV20-1	TRBJ2-7	CSARIPGQAVNEQYF	TGCAGTGCTCGAATCCCGGGACAGGCAGTCAACGAGCAGTACTTC
.	.	TRBV20-1	TRBJ2-2	CSAPLGTGELFF	TGCAGTGCTCCCTTAGGCACCGGGGAGCTGTTTTTT
.	.	TRBV23-1	TRBJ1-4	CASSPGRVMKSLFF	TGCGCCAGCAGTCCGGGACGGGTAATGAAAAGTCTGTTTTTT
many	TRBD1	TRBV27	TRBJ1-6	CASSYRQGGIPPLHF	TGTGCCAGCAGTTACCGACAGGGGGGGATTCCACCCCTCCACTTT
.	.	TRBV4-3	TRBJ2-3	CASSQEAAGVDTQYF	TGCGCCAGCAGCCAAGAAGCCGCAGGGGTGGATACGCAGTATTTT
.	.	TRBV9	TRBJ2-1	CASSVRLTLSYNEQFF	TGTGCCAGCAGCGTTAGACTAACCCTTTCCTACAATGAGCAGTTCTTC
many	TRBD1	TRBV4-3	TRBJ1-2	CASSLEPRGPDGYTF	TGCGCCAGCAGCTTAGAGCCCAGGGGGCCGGATGGCTACACCTTC
.	.	TRBV12-3/TRBV12-4	TRBJ2-5	CASSFSLRQETQYF	TGTGCCAGCAGTTTCTCCCTTAGACAAGAGACCCAGTACTTC
.	.	TRBV4-1	TRBJ2-2	CASSQDGPTNTGELFF	TGCGCCAGCAGCCAAGATGGTCCCACTAACACCGGGGAGCTGTTTTTT
.	.	TRBV5-1	TRBJ2-7	CASSLGTGAPYEQYF	TGCGCCAGCAGCTTGGGAACCGGGGCTCCCTACGAGCAGTACTTC
.	TRBD2	TRBV6-1	TRBJ2-3	CASSGGAGRTDTQYF	TGTGCCAGCAGTGGGGGAGCGGGACGCACAGATACGCAGTATTTT
.	TRBD2	TRBV4-1	TRBJ2-3	CASATVAGSTDTQYF	TGCGCCAGCGCGACCGTAGCGGGGAGCACAGATACGCAGTATTTT
many	TRBD1	TRBV12-3/TRBV12-4	TRBJ2-7	CASSLNRGYEQYF	TGTGCCAGCAGTTTAAACAGGGGCTACGAGCAGTACTTC
.	.	TRBV27	TRBJ2-7	CASSWGGQVYEQYF	TGTGCCAGCAGTTGGGGGGGACAGGTCTACGAGCAGTACTTC